This T cell receptor (beta chain) was recorded in a study of CD8 T cells in ankylosing spondylitis. This clonotype was detected many times. This CDR3 has 15 amino acids. V was cut by 5 bases and J by 0 bases, with 12 bases left in between. Germline values: CDR1 SGDLS, CDR2 YYNGEE. MiXCR was run by TCRdb on the 5' RACE reads, yielding one entry per CDR3 protein. The table lists more than 25,000 distinct CDR3 sequences, around 5.2% of them singletons. The TCR originated in a female donor with ankylosing spondylitis or in good health (not recorded which). Sequenced material: blood, either unsorted or a sorted T cell fraction (not recorded which). V is TRBV9 and J is TRBJ2-1; no definite D call. CDR3 loop: CASSEVGSSYNEQFF. The CDR3, as DNA: TGTGCCAGCAGTGAGGTGGGAAGCTCCTACAATGAGCAGTTCTTC.